This T cell receptor beta chain came from a study of blood T cell repertoires in COVID-19. Overall study context: There were acute and convalescent COVID-19 samples, and they came from the United States, Italy and Spain. The cDNA or gDNA used as material had been derived from T cells, B-cell-depleted T cells, or PBMCs.

V was cut by 2 bases and J by 7 bases, with 17 bases left in between. The CDR3 covers 15 residues. The germline CDR1 and CDR2 sequences are MDHEN and SYDVKM. Original analysis: Scientists estimated how many nucleated cells there were by amplifying reference gene primers. Clones were sequenced by immunoSEQ multiplex PCR, and TCRdb holds only the in-frame ones, with some missing. V, J and clone size reflect that table, while D and trimming were determined from the DNA. This sample has 95,000 to 150,000 clones, with approximately 86% found just once. This TCR derives from a woman between 50 and 59 years old with active or convalescent COVID-19. The chain links TRBV28 to TRBJ1-2; the D gene is possibly TRBD1 (6 bases). The sample was peripheral blood. In DNA, the CDR3 is TGTGCCAGCAGTTTAGAATCGGGAGGGGGAAGTGGCTACACCTTC. It yields the protein CASSLESGGGSGYTF.